These 2 T cell receptor beta chains came from one sample sequenced in a study of identical twins. One entry per CDR3 protein results from TCRdb running MiXCR on the 5' RACE reads. Among around 490,000 distinct CDR3 sequences listed, 20% to 25% were seen once. These data were also reused for a study on yellow fever vaccine responses in identical twins.

Material for sequencing was CD4+ T cells sorted from blood. The receptors were sampled from a woman under 30 in good health.

The chain couples TRBV6-1 to TRBJ2-3; 10 nucleotides line up with TRBD2. After removal of 5 bases from V and 7 bases from J, the junction contained 12 bases not matched to a gene. The CDR3 length is 16 residues. The V gene's germline CDR1 is MNHNS and CDR2 SASEGT. The CDR3 bases are TGTGCCAGCAGTAGGCAGGGGACTAGCGACAAGAATACGCAGTATTTT. Translating it yields CASSRQGTSDKNTQYF.

The chain recombines TRBV20-1 with TRBJ2-7, with 8 nucleotides matching TRBD2. V lost 5 bases and J lost 6; bases outside the gene matches: 12. Germline CDR1 DFQATT, CDR2 SNEGSKA (reference sequence). The CDR3 runs to 14 residues. CDR3 sequence reads: CSARKRGGRTEQYV. Written as DNA, the CDR3 is TGCAGTGCTCGTAAGCGGGGCGGGAGGACCGAGCAGTACGTC.